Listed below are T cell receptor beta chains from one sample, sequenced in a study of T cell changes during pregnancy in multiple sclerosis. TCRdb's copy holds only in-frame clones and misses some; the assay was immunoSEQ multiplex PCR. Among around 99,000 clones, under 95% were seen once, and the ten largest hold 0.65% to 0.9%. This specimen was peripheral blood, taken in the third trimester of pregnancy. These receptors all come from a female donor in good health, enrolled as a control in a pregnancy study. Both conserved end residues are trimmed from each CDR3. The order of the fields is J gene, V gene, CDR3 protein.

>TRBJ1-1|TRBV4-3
ASSQDFGTGRTEAF
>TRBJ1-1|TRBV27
ASSLRTAMNTEAF
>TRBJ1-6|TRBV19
ASSGTGESPLH
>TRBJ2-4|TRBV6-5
ATRGQGSNIQY
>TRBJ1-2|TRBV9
ASSARDRTYGYT
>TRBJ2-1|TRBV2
ASRRGSVSEQF
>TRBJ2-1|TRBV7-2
ASSPERGLDYNEQF
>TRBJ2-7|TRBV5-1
ASRRDRGYEQY
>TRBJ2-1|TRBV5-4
ASSQRQGKRNEQF
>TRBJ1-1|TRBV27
ASSSNPRANTEAF
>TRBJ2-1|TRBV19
ASGQGIHEQF
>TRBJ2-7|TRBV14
ASSQVTVYEQY
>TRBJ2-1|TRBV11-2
ASSLESAGPYSFNEQF
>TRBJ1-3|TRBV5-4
ASSYLRLLANTIY
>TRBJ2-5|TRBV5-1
ASSNRAGLAYVTQY
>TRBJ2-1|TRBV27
ASSTVFELPKSSYNEQF
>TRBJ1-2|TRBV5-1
ASSLPGQAPYGYT